The 23 T cell receptor beta chains listed next were all sequenced from one sample in a study of T-cell memory formation after mild COVID-19. TCRdb used MiXCR to reprocess the 5' RACE reads, holding one entry per CDR3 protein. Here the sample spans approximately 400,000 distinct CDR3 sequences, more than 20% being singletons. Sample: PBMCs or a T cell subset sorted from them (not recorded which). These receptors all stem from an adult woman who had mild COVID-19 (a few samples of this study predate the infection). Cell type and time point are not known.

This clonotype has a count of ten or more. The chain uses TRBV5-1 and TRBJ1-5, with 7 bases fitting TRBD1. The CDR3 runs 14 residues. Germline V gene lookup returns CDR1 SGHRS and CDR2 YFSETQ. V shed 4 bases, J shed 2 bases, and the junction held 3 bases outside the gene matches. The CDR3, as DNA: TGCGCCAGCAGCGCCGGACAGGGCAATCAGCCCCAGCATTTT. This encodes CASSAGQGNQPQHF.

This clonotype was detected only a few times. The gene calls are TRBV12-3 or TRBV12-4 and TRBJ1-1, with D hard to call. The CDR3 spans 13 residues. Trimming took 6 bases from V and 1 from J, leaving 9 bases between them. CDR3 nucleotide sequence: TGTGCCAGCAGGACCGGATCGAACACTGAAGCTTTCTTT. It specifies CASRTGSNTEAFF.

There are a few counts of this clonotype. CDR3 coding DNA: TGCAGCGTGGTCTCTTACAATGAGCAGTTCTTC. This codes for CSVVSYNEQFF. The J gene is TRBJ2-1, the V gene TRBV29-1; D unclear. Trimming removed 6 bases at V and 4 bases at J, with 7 bases between. Germline CDR1 reads SQVTM; CDR2 reads ANQGSEA. CDR3 size: 11 residues.

This clonotype was counted between two and nine times. V gene TRBV4-1 combines with J gene TRBJ2-2, with D unclear. The length of the CDR3 is 13 residues. Germline V gene data show CDR1 as MGHRA and CDR2 as YSYEKL. The V gene lost 1 base and the J gene lost 6 bases, with 6 bases spanning the gap. In nucleotides, the CDR3 is TGCGCCAGCAGCCAAGGGCCGGCCGGGGAGCTGTTTTTT. Protein: CASSQGPAGELFF.

This chain links TRBV5-1 with TRBJ1-1; 7 bases fit TRBD1. CDR1 SGHRS and CDR2 YFSETQ come from the germline V gene. Trimming at V came to 4 bases and at J to 4 bases, leaving 13 bases not matched to a gene. The CDR3 is 16 residues long. The CDR3, as DNA: TGCGCCAGCAGCATAATGGGGACAGAGGTAGGCACTGAAGCTTTCTTT. It encodes CASSIMGTEVGTEAFF.

This clonotype occurred many times. V usage is TRBV12-3 or TRBV12-4 and J usage is TRBJ2-1, with 16 bases aligning to TRBD2. This CDR3 has 15 amino acids. Trimming cost V 5 bases and J 7 bases; bases outside gene matches: 2. In DNA form, the CDR3 reads TGTGCCAGCAGTAGGGGACTAGCGGGAGGGAATGAGCAGTTCTTC. Its protein is CASSRGLAGGNEQFF.

This clonotype was seen a few times. This chain joins TRBV7-2 and TRBJ2-2; TRBD2 matches 11 bases. V was clipped by 3 bases and J by 5 bases; unmatched bases: 11. The CDR3 is 18 amino acids. Germline V gives CDR1 SGHTA, CDR2 FQGNSA. The CDR3 reads CASSFLSKTSGRTGELFF. In DNA, the CDR3 is TGTGCCAGCAGCTTCCTCTCAAAAACTAGCGGGAGAACCGGGGAGCTGTTTTTT.

This clonotype has only a few counts. The J gene is TRBJ2-3, the V gene TRBV6-1; D unresolved. V was clipped by 3 bases and J by 5 bases, with 9 bases between them. The CDR3 consists of 13 residues. The V gene's germline CDR1 is MNHNS and CDR2 SASEGT. The chain's CDR3 is CASSELRRDTQYF. The DNA of the CDR3 is TGTGCCAGCAGTGAGCTTAGGAGAGATACGCAGTATTTT.

V is TRBV13 and J is TRBJ1-1, with a weak D call TRBD1 (6 bases). There are 14 residues in the CDR3. Germline V gene sequence: CDR1 PRHDT, CDR2 FYEKMQ (reference sequence). Trimming shortened V by 1 base and J by 6 bases, and 12 bases separated the two germline ends. CDR3 sequence: CASSLVPEGAEAFF. The CDR3 DNA reads as TGTGCCAGCAGCTTAGTCCCGGAGGGGGCTGAAGCTTTCTTT.

The V and J genes are TRBV6-1 and TRBJ2-7; the D gene is possibly TRBD1 (5 bases). V lost 6 bases and J 1 base, leaving 10 bases between the germline ends. CDR3 size: 13 residues. Germline CDR1 reads MNHNS; CDR2 reads SASEGT. CDR3: CASRRTRSYEQYF. CDR3 sequence (DNA): TGTGCCAGCAGAAGGACACGGTCCTACGAGCAGTACTTC.

The rearrangement joins TRBV30 to TRBJ1-3; TRBD1 matches 7 bases. This CDR3 contains 14 residues. The V and J ends lost 1 base and 0 bases, in that order; junction bases with no gene match: 0. Germline V gene sequence: CDR1 GTSNPN, CDR2 SVGIG (reference sequence). The CDR3 sequence: CAWSGDSSGNTIYF. The CDR3 bases are TGTGCCTGGAGTGGGGACAGCTCTGGAAACACCATATATTTT.

The V call is TRBV5-1, the J call TRBJ2-5; maybe TRBD2 (5 bases). Germline assignment: CDR1 SGHRS and CDR2 YFSETQ. V lost 0 bases and J lost 2, with 14 bases in between. The CDR3 has 16 residues. The CDR3 protein is CASSLDGRGGQETQYF. The CDR3 nucleotides read TGCGCCAGCAGCTTGGATGGGCGAGGAGGACAAGAGACCCAGTACTTC.

This clonotype has a handful of counts. The chain couples TRBV6-2 or TRBV6-3 to TRBJ2-3, with D perhaps matching TRBD2 (5 bases). The CDR3 sequence is 16 residues long. V was cut by 7 bases and J by 4 bases, with 21 bases left in between. Germline V lookup: CDR1 MNHEY, CDR2 SVGEGT. CDR3 in amino acids: CASTPAHLRASDTQYF. CDR3 bases: TGTGCCAGCACCCCTGCTCATTTGAGGGCCTCAGATACGCAGTATTTT.

The J gene is TRBJ1-2, the V gene TRBV5-6; D is perhaps TRBD1 (5 bases). The V end was cut by 2 bases, the J end by 4 bases, with 18 bases between. CDR1 and CDR2 from the germline V gene are SGHDT and YYEEEE. The CDR3 length is 16 residues. CDR3 in DNA: TGTGCCAGCAGCTTAGGGGACGGTCGGGAGATCTATGGCTACACCTTC. It is translated as CASSLGDGREIYGYTF. Looking up the rest from reference TRBV5-6 and TRBJ1-2 gives the full variable domain: DAGVTQSPTHLIKTRGQQVTLRCSPKSGHDTVSWYQQALGQGPQFIFQYYEEEERQRGNFPDRFSGHQFPNYSSELNVNALLLGDSALYLCASSLGDGREIYGYTFGSGTRLTVV.

In this sample, this clonotype turned up a few times. The V gene is TRBV7-2, the J gene TRBJ2-1; TRBD1 matches at 8 bases. The CDR3 extends over 15 amino acids. Germline CDR1 and CDR2: SGHTA and FQGNSA. V trimming: 6 bases; J trimming: 8 bases; junction bases outside the gene matches: 12. CDR3 coding DNA: TGTGCCAGCAGTCCCAGGACAGGGTATAGGGATGAGCAGTTCTTC. Translating it yields CASSPRTGYRDEQFF.

This clonotype showed up just a few times. The chain employs TRBV20-1 and TRBJ1-1; D remains unclear. Germline V gives CDR1 DFQATT, CDR2 SNEGSKA (reference sequence). The CDR3 spans 11 residues. The ends were cut back, 4 bases at V and 1 base at J, with 4 bases in the middle. The CDR3 sequence is CSAKENTEAFF. CDR3 sequence (DNA): TGCAGTGCTAAGGAGAACACTGAAGCTTTCTTT.

The chain uses TRBV5-5 and TRBJ2-3; D may be TRBD2 (6 bases). Germline V lookup: CDR1 SGHKS, CDR2 YYEKEE (reference sequence). V was trimmed by 7 bases and J by 0 bases, leaving 12 bases between them. The CDR3 covers 14 residues. CDR3 DNA sequence: TGTGCCAGCCACGGAGGGGCGAGCACAGATACGCAGTATTTT. Amino acids: CASHGGASTDTQYF.

V usage is TRBV29-1 and J usage is TRBJ2-3; possible D gene TRBD1, 6 bases. Trimming took 7 bases from V and 0 from J, leaving 14 bases between them. Germline V gene lookup returns CDR1 SQVTM and CDR2 ANQGSEA. The CDR3 totals 14 residues. The CDR3 loop is CSAGQGGSTDTQYF. The CDR3 bases are TGCAGCGCGGGTCAAGGGGGTAGCACAGATACGCAGTATTTT.

There are many counts of this clonotype. The chain uses TRBV20-1 and TRBJ1-2, with D unresolved. Germline loops: CDR1 DFQATT, CDR2 SNEGSKA (reference sequence). The V gene lost 1 base and the J gene lost 1 base, with 1 base spanning the gap. This CDR3 comprises 11 residues. The chain's CDR3 is CSARVNYGYTF. The CDR3 nucleotides read TGCAGTGCTAGAGTTAACTATGGCTACACCTTC.

CDR3 sequence (DNA): TGTGCCAGCAGCTTAGTACGTGCAGGGGGGTTGACTGGAAACACCATATATTTT. Protein sequence: CASSLVRAGGLTGNTIYF. The chain employs TRBV7-6 and TRBJ1-3; 7 bases align to TRBD1. The germline V gene encodes CDR1 SGHVS and CDR2 FNYEAQ. V lost 1 base to trimming and J lost 2 bases; unmatched junction nucleotides: 11. The CDR3 loop spans 18 amino acids.

The chain recombines TRBV2 with TRBJ1-2; possible D gene TRBD1, 5 bases. This CDR3 is built from 14 residues. Trimming pared 6 bases from V and 6 bases from J, leaving 17 bases between. CDR1 and CDR2 (germline): SNHLY, FYNNEI. As DNA, the CDR3 is TGTGCCAGCAGAGACAGTACATTCACCGATGGCTACACCTTC. It specifies CASRDSTFTDGYTF.

V usage is TRBV24-1 and J usage is TRBJ2-3; D remains ambiguous. The CDR3 is 15 amino acids. V lost 11 bases, J lost 4 bases, and 21 bases lay in between. Germline lookup yields CDR1 KGHDR and CDR2 SFDVKD. CDR3 in DNA: TGTGCCATTAGGAGATCAACCGGGCCCCCAGATACGCAGTATTTT. Translation gives CAIRRSTGPPDTQYF.

The V call is TRBV6-5, the J call TRBJ1-2; 11 bases are a match to TRBD1. This CDR3 has 16 amino acids. Per germline, CDR1 MNHEY and CDR2 SVGAGI. V gave up 1 base and J gave up 7 bases; unmatched junction bases: 8. CDR3 loop: CASSYLNLDRGLGYTF. The CDR3 nucleotides read TGTGCCAGCAGTTACTTGAATTTGGACAGGGGGCTTGGCTACACCTTC.